These 17 T cell receptor beta chains share one sample of origin, sequenced in a study of shared clonotypes between healthy human individuals. Only in-frame clones appear in the TCRdb table, and some are missing; sequencing was by immunoSEQ multiplex PCR. The sample lists 1.5 million to 2.5 million clones, about 94% seen once, with roughly 1% in the top ten. Naive CD8 cells were CD45RO-negative, positively selected for CCR7, excluding terminally differentiated effector memory CD45RA+ cells. Sequencing was performed on naive CD8+ T cells sorted from blood. The source of these receptors is a man between 18 and 29 years old in good health.

The V call is TRBV7-6, the J call TRBJ2-7; a possible D gene is TRBD1 (5 bases). The DNA end favors TRBJ2-5, so the J call may be wrong. The germline CDR1 and CDR2 sequences are SGHVS and FNYEAQ. CDR3 length: 14 residues. CDR3: CASSPEDVRGTQYF. In DNA form, the CDR3 reads TGTGCCAGCAGCCCTGAGGACGTTAGGGGGACCCAGTACTTC.

Worth noting for this clone: Different DNA sequences within this sample yield the same CDR3. V usage is TRBV27 and J usage is TRBJ2-7; maybe TRBD2 (6 bases). Germline lookup yields CDR1 MNHEY and CDR2 SMNVEV (reference sequence). V lost 2 bases to trimming and J lost 2 bases, with 7 bases between them. The CDR3 is 13 amino acids. The CDR3 protein is CASSLGGTYEQYF. CDR3 nucleotide sequence: TGTGCCAGCAGTTTAGGGGGGACCTACGAGCAGTACTTC.

The V and J genes are TRBV2 and TRBJ2-3; D is tentatively TRBD1 or TRBD2 (5 bases each). Trimming pared 4 bases from V and 0 bases from J, leaving 14 bases between. This CDR3 is built from 16 residues. CDR1 SNHLY and CDR2 FYNNEI come from the germline V gene. CDR3 DNA sequence: TGTGCCAGCAGTGGGGCGCCGGGGACGAGCACAGATACGCAGTATTTT. Translated, it gives CASSGAPGTSTDTQYF.

The J gene is TRBJ2-3, the V gene TRBV28, with a possible D match to TRBD2 (5 bases). Germline values: CDR1 MDHEN, CDR2 SYDVKM. Trimming pared 6 bases from V and 0 bases from J, leaving 10 bases between. CDR3 size: 14 residues. The CDR3 is CASSPLASTDTQYF. The CDR3 nucleotides read TGTGCCAGCAGCCCCTTAGCGAGCACAGATACGCAGTATTTT.

The chain uses TRBV19 and TRBJ1-1, with D unresolved. Germline CDR1 LNHDA, CDR2 SQIVND (reference sequence). V was cut by 5 bases and J by 2 bases, with 18 bases left in between. This CDR3 is 16 amino acids long. The CDR3 reads CASSPGRRELNTEAFF. The CDR3 nucleotides read TGTGCCAGTAGTCCAGGTAGGCGGGAGCTAAACACTGAAGCTTTCTTT.

The chain uses TRBV7-9 and TRBJ1-1, with TRBD1 matching over 7 bases. CDR1 is SEHNR, CDR2 FQNEAQ, per germline (reference sequence). The CDR3 runs to 16 residues. With 5 bases clipped from V and 4 bases from J, the junction kept 13 bases outside the gene matches. The CDR3 DNA reads as TGTGCCAGCAGCCCCATCCTGACAGGGTCGGGCACTGAAGCTTTCTTT. It yields the protein CASSPILTGSGTEAFF.

CDR3 nucleotides: TGTGCCATCAGTGAGGTGGGGACTGGGGCCAACGTCCTGACTTTC. Its protein is CAISEVGTGANVLTF. This rearrangement joins TRBV10-3 to TRBJ2-6, with D unclear. V lost 2 bases and J lost 2, with 7 bases in between. CDR3 size: 15 residues. CDR1 and CDR2 from the germline V gene are ENHRY and SYGVKD.

The CDR3: CASSVSPKDRVKAYNSPLHF. The CDR3 DNA follows: TGTGCCAGCAGCGTAAGCCCTAAAGACAGGGTCAAAGCCTATAATTCACCCCTCCACTTT. The chain carries TRBV9 and TRBJ1-6, with 7 bases aligning to TRBD1. After removal of 1 base from V and 2 bases from J, the junction contained 15 bases not matched to a gene. The CDR3 sequence is 20 residues long. Germline loops: CDR1 SGDLS, CDR2 YYNGEE. The variable domain in full, with the rest retrieved from reference TRBV9 and TRBJ1-6, is DSGVTQTPKHLITATGQRVTLRCSPRSGDLSVYWYQQSLDQGLQFLIQYYNGEERAKGNILERFSAQQFPDLHSELNLSSLELGDSALYFCASSVSPKDRVKAYNSPLHFGNGTRLTVT.

V usage is TRBV4-3 and J usage is TRBJ2-2, with D possibly matching TRBD1 (6 bases). The CDR3 covers 17 residues. V lost 0 bases and J lost 4, with 15 bases in between. In germline, CDR1 is LGHNA, CDR2 YSLEER. As DNA, the CDR3 is TGCGCCAGCAGCCAAGACTGGTTTGGGACACTCACCGGGGAGCTGTTTTTT. Protein: CASSQDWFGTLTGELFF.

V and J are TRBV19 and TRBJ2-2; D uncertain. V was shortened by 3 bases and J by 1 base, with 9 bases between the two germline ends. Germline lookup yields CDR1 LNHDA and CDR2 SQIVND (reference sequence). This CDR3 region has 15 residues. In nucleotides, the CDR3 is TGTGCCAGTAGTATTTATACGGGGAACACCGGGGAGCTGTTTTTT. It specifies CASSIYTGNTGELFF.

This sequence joins TRBV5-6 and TRBJ2-7; D is undetermined. The CDR3 runs to 13 residues. The germline gives CDR1 SGHDT, CDR2 YYEEEE. V lost 4 bases, J lost 7 bases, and 15 bases lay in between. The CDR3 DNA is TGTGCCAGCAGCATAGGTTCAATACGGGAGCAGTACTTC. Encoded protein: CASSIGSIREQYF.

V gene TRBV7-6 combines with J gene TRBJ2-3; 10 bases are a match to TRBD2. Germline CDR1 reads SGHVS; CDR2 reads FNYEAQ. V lost 1 base and J lost 5; bases outside the gene matches: 3. The CDR3 has 15 amino acids. The CDR3 DNA reads as TGTGCCAGCAGCTTAGAGCGGGGGGGCCAAGATACGCAGTATTTT. This sequence encodes CASSLERGGQDTQYF.

The chain employs TRBV29-1 and TRBJ2-1; TRBD1 matches at 7 bases. This CDR3 spans 13 amino acids. Germline loops: CDR1 SQVTM, CDR2 ANQGSEA. Trimming took 6 bases from V and 4 from J; bases not matched to a gene: 6. This CDR3 is CSVTGAPYNEQFF. The CDR3 DNA sequence: TGCAGCGTAACAGGGGCGCCATACAATGAGCAGTTCTTC.

The chain carries TRBV28 and TRBJ2-7, with 7 positions matching TRBD2. The CDR3 has 14 residues. V shed 6 bases, J shed 4 bases, and the junction held 9 bases outside the gene matches. The V gene's germline CDR1 is MDHEN and CDR2 SYDVKM. CDR3 sequence reads: CASSLMGGEYEQYF. CDR3 DNA: TGTGCCAGCAGCCTGATGGGGGGGGAGTACGAGCAGTACTTC.

As to this clone: The same CDR3 arises from other DNA sequences in this sample as well. This sequence joins TRBV9 and TRBJ2-2; D unclear. The V gene's germline CDR1 is SGDLS and CDR2 YYNGEE. V was shortened by 3 bases and J by 4 bases, with 4 bases between the two germline ends. This CDR3 is built from 12 residues. The CDR3 reads CASSGGTGELFF. In DNA, the CDR3 is TGTGCCAGCAGCGGTGGCACCGGGGAGCTGTTTTTT.

The J gene is TRBJ1-6, the V gene TRBV4-1, with TRBD1 matching over 9 bases. With V trimmed by 5 bases and J by 7 bases, 9 bases remained unmatched. Germline V gene data show CDR1 as MGHRA and CDR2 as YSYEKL. This CDR3 is 16 amino acids long. The CDR3 bases are TGCGCCAGCAGCGTACGACAGGGGGATAGGAATTCACCCCTCCACTTT. Protein sequence: CASSVRQGDRNSPLHF.

CDR3 amino acids: CASSQDTIRSSTDTQYF. The CDR3 coding sequence is TGCGCCAGCAGCCAAGATACCATCCGCTCTAGCACAGATACGCAGTATTTT. The chain combines TRBV4-1 with TRBJ2-3; D is uncertain. CDR1 and CDR2 (germline): MGHRA, YSYEKL. CDR3 length: 17 residues. Trimming stripped 0 bases from V and 0 bases from J, with 13 bases between.